These 32 T cell receptor beta chains were all obtained from the same sample, sequenced in a study of T cell responses to AZD1222 COVID-19 vaccine. Assay used: immunoSEQ multiplex PCR; TCRdb lists only in-frame clones, some missing. The repertoire includes around 140,000 clones, 93% of them detected once, and 5% to 6.5% sits in the top ten. The sample here was peripheral blood, taken on day 0 of AZD1222 vaccination. Source of these receptors: an adult in good health.

This chain joins TRBV19 and TRBJ1-1; no clear D. The V gene's germline CDR1 is LNHDA and CDR2 SQIVND (reference sequence). V was clipped by 9 bases and J by 1 base, with 15 bases between them. The CDR3 runs to 14 residues. The CDR3 sequence: CASSKGRSNTEAFF. The CDR3 coding sequence is TGTGCCAGCTCAAAAGGACGATCGAACACTGAAGCTTTCTTT.

The chain uses TRBV29-1 and TRBJ2-7; D is ambiguous. From germline, CDR1 is SQVTM and CDR2 ANQGSEA. V lost 4 bases, J lost 6 bases, and 10 bases lay in between. This CDR3 region has 11 residues. The DNA of the CDR3 is TGCAGCGTTGTTATAAGTAGCGAGCAGTACTTC. Amino acids: CSVVISSEQYF.

V is TRBV9 and J is TRBJ2-3; 8 bases fit TRBD2. Germline CDR1 SGDLS, CDR2 YYNGEE. The junction had 12 bases not matched to a gene; V was cut back by 9 bases and J by 3 bases. This CDR3 contains 15 residues. CDR3 residues: CATSQDPSGTDTQYF. The CDR3 DNA reads as TGTGCCACATCCCAGGATCCTAGCGGGACAGATACGCAGTATTTT.

The chain carries TRBV28 and TRBJ2-3; 8 nucleotides agree with TRBD2. CDR1 and CDR2 from the germline V gene are MDHEN and SYDVKM. V lost 2 bases, J lost 4 bases, and 5 bases stayed unmatched. The CDR3 loop spans 15 amino acids. This CDR3 is CASSLPSGSSDTQYF. The CDR3, as DNA: TGTGCCAGCAGTTTACCAAGCGGGAGTTCAGATACGCAGTATTTT.

The gene calls are TRBV6-5 and TRBJ1-2; D perhaps matches TRBD1 (5 bases). This CDR3 spans 13 amino acids. Looked up from germline, CDR1 is MNHEY and CDR2 is SVGAGI. V was pared by 5 bases and J by 6 bases, with 13 bases between. As DNA, the CDR3 is TGTGCCAGCAGTACCTCCGGAGGGGATGGCTACACCTTC. Encoded protein: CASSTSGGDGYTF.

J is TRBJ1-2 and V is TRBV12-5, with D hard to call. This CDR3 has 15 residues. The V gene's germline CDR1 is LGHNT and CDR2 FRNRAP. Trimming took 3 bases from V and 5 from J, leaving 16 bases between them. CDR3 sequence reads: CASGLRAPGGYGYTF. The CDR3 DNA reads as TGTGCTAGTGGTTTAAGGGCCCCGGGTGGGTATGGCTACACCTTC.

The rearrangement links TRBV27 to TRBJ1-1; D is unresolved. Trimming shortened V by 2 bases and J by 8 bases, and 9 bases separated the two germline ends. The germline gives CDR1 MNHEY, CDR2 SMNVEV (reference sequence). This CDR3 has 12 amino acids. CDR3 amino acids: CASSLNGREAFF. The CDR3 DNA reads TGTGCCAGCAGTTTAAATGGGCGCGAAGCTTTCTTT.

This clone occurred a few times. The V and J genes are TRBV12-5 and TRBJ2-7, with D possibly TRBD2 on 5 matching bases. Germline lookup yields CDR1 LGHNT and CDR2 FRNRAP. Deletions cut 0 bases from V and 4 bases from J, with 13 bases between. This CDR3 has 15 amino acids. CDR3 sequence: CASGLVDRGGYEQYF. In nucleotides, the CDR3 is TGTGCTAGTGGTTTGGTAGACCGCGGCGGGTACGAGCAGTACTTC.

This chain's CDR3 is CASSIREGPLSTSTDTQYF. The DNA for the CDR3 is TGTGCCAGCAGCATAAGAGAGGGACCCTTAAGTACTAGCACAGATACGCAGTATTTT. V and J are TRBV21-1 and TRBJ2-3. TRBV21-1 is a documented pseudogene. The CDR3 has 19 residues.

This sequence joins TRBV7-8 and TRBJ2-4, with D hard to call. Germline V gene data show CDR1 as SGHVS and CDR2 as FQNEAQ. The V gene lost 6 bases and the J gene lost 0 bases, with 12 bases spanning the gap. The CDR3 extends over 15 amino acids. DNA for the CDR3: TGTGCCAGCAGTAGCACATATCTAGCCAAAAACATTCAGTACTTC. The encoded protein is CASSSTYLAKNIQYF.

By share of the sample, this clone is medium-sized (0.01 to 0.1%). The chain has TRBV5-1 and TRBJ2-1; D is possibly TRBD1 (7 bases). The CDR3 spans 15 residues. CDR1 and CDR2 (germline): SGHRS, YFSETQ. V gave up 9 bases and J gave up 2 bases, with 18 bases separating them. CDR3 sequence: CATCYQGGPYNEQFF. The CDR3, as DNA: TGCGCCACCTGCTACCAGGGGGGCCCCTACAATGAGCAGTTCTTC.

The chain couples TRBV29-1 to TRBJ2-5, with unresolved D. V lost 4 bases to trimming and J lost 0 bases, with 6 bases between them. The CDR3 sequence is 12 residues long. Germline V gives CDR1 SQVTM, CDR2 ANQGSEA. CDR3: CSVGRDQETQYF. CDR3 nucleotides: TGCAGCGTTGGCCGAGACCAAGAGACCCAGTACTTC.

The sample holds one count of this clone. V gene TRBV18 combines with J gene TRBJ2-3; 9 positions agree with TRBD1. The CDR3 length is 16 residues. Germline trimming cut 3 bases from V and 1 base from J; bases unmatched to any gene: 5. CDR1 is KGHSH, CDR2 LQKENI, per germline. In DNA, the CDR3 is TGTGCCAGCTCACCTAGGACAGGGGACGGCACAGATACGCAGTATTTT. Translating it yields CASSPRTGDGTDTQYF.

The chain links TRBV2 to TRBJ1-2, with 7 nucleotides matching TRBD1. J gave up 0 bases and V 5 bases, and 3 bases lay outside the gene matches. The CDR3 contains 14 residues. CDR1 is SNHLY and CDR2 is FYNNEI in the germline V gene. CDR3 in DNA: TGTGCCAGCAGTAGACAGGGAACTAACTATGGCTACACCTTC. Amino acids: CASSRQGTNYGYTF.

The genes are TRBV29-1 and TRBJ1-1; D uncertain. This CDR3 is built from 13 residues. Trimming pared 4 bases from V and 0 bases from J, leaving 9 bases between. The germline CDR1 and CDR2 sequences are SQVTM and ANQGSEA. The DNA of the CDR3 is TGCAGCGTTGCATCAGCTATGAACACTGAAGCTTTCTTT. Translating it yields CSVASAMNTEAFF.

The gene calls are TRBV28 and TRBJ2-7; TRBD2 matches 10 bases. V shed 11 bases, J shed 7 bases, and the junction held 17 bases outside the gene matches. This CDR3 region has 15 residues. Germline values: CDR1 MDHEN, CDR2 SYDVKM. The CDR3 DNA is TGTGCCTCTAAAACGCCCCTAGCGGGAGATAATGAGCAGTACTTC. This sequence encodes CASKTPLAGDNEQYF.

The chain has TRBV28 and TRBJ2-7, with D possibly being TRBD2 (5 bases). Trimming removed 4 bases at V and 1 base at J, with 14 bases between. The germline CDR1 and CDR2 sequences are MDHEN and SYDVKM. The CDR3 spans 15 residues. DNA of the CDR3: TGTGCCAGCAGTTCAAACCTAGGACTGTCCTACGAGCAGTACTTC. Protein product: CASSSNLGLSYEQYF.

This chain links TRBV9 with TRBJ1-4; unclear D gene. The V and J ends lost 0 bases and 6 bases respectively, with 9 bases between them. The V gene's germline CDR1 is SGDLS and CDR2 YYNGEE. This CDR3 contains 14 residues. DNA for the CDR3: TGTGCCAGCAGCGTAGAGACGGAACATGAAAAACTGTTTTTT. Translated: CASSVETEHEKLFF.

The chain recombines TRBV5-6 with TRBJ1-6; D not resolved. Trimming removed 2 bases from V and 10 bases from J, with 16 bases in between. CDR1 SGHDT and CDR2 YYEEEE come from the germline V gene. The CDR3 extends over 15 amino acids. The CDR3, as DNA: TGTGCCAGCAGCTTCCGGGATCCCCTCCGCTCACCCCTCCACTTT. Amino acid sequence: CASSFRDPLRSPLHF.

The V and J genes are TRBV9 and TRBJ2-2; 9 positions agree with TRBD2. V lost 0 bases, J lost 2 bases, and 5 bases stayed unmatched. In germline, CDR1 is SGDLS, CDR2 YYNGEE. This CDR3 is 17 amino acids long. The CDR3 protein is CASSVAPSGINTGELFF. In DNA form, the CDR3 reads TGTGCCAGCAGCGTAGCTCCTAGCGGGATAAACACCGGGGAGCTGTTTTTT. The variable domain in full, completed from reference TRBV9 and TRBJ2-2, reads DSGVTQTPKHLITATGQRVTLRCSPRSGDLSVYWYQQSLDQGLQFLIQYYNGEERAKGNILERFSAQQFPDLHSELNLSSLELGDSALYFCASSVAPSGINTGELFFGEGSRLTVL.

This rearrangement joins TRBV9 to TRBJ2-7; 7 bases are shared with TRBD1. CDR1 and CDR2 from the germline V gene are SGDLS and YYNGEE. The CDR3 length is 16 residues. The trim removed 0 bases at V and 1 base at J, leaving 7 bases unmatched. This CDR3 is CASSVGSGGFSYEQYF. The CDR3 DNA sequence: TGTGCCAGCAGCGTAGGTTCAGGGGGATTTTCCTACGAGCAGTACTTC.

The chain recombines TRBV27 with TRBJ2-3, with 10 nucleotides matching TRBD1. Trimming took 7 bases from V and 3 from J; bases not matched to a gene: 19. CDR1 MNHEY and CDR2 SMNVEV come from the germline V gene (reference sequence). The CDR3 is 19 amino acids. The CDR3 sequence: CASKPGTGASWGGTDTQYF. The CDR3 DNA sequence: TGTGCCAGCAAACCCGGGACAGGGGCTAGTTGGGGGGGTACAGATACGCAGTATTTT.

The V and J genes are TRBV18 and TRBJ2-2; 10 nucleotides agree with TRBD1. CDR3 length equals 16 residues. Germline V lookup: CDR1 KGHSH, CDR2 LQKENI. The V gene end was trimmed by 3 bases and the J gene end by 7 bases; junction bases not matched to a gene: 8. This CDR3 reads CASSPPGQGWIGELFF. The DNA of the CDR3 is TGTGCCAGCTCACCTCCGGGACAGGGGTGGATCGGGGAGCTGTTTTTT.

The gene calls are TRBV9 and TRBJ2-3; 15 nucleotides agree with TRBD2. The CDR3 loop spans 16 amino acids. V shed 4 bases, J shed 5 bases, and the junction held 5 bases outside the gene matches. Germline V gene lookup returns CDR1 SGDLS and CDR2 YYNGEE. The DNA of the CDR3 is TGTGCCAGCAGCCAGAGGGGACTAGCGGGGGGAGATACGCAGTATTTT. Residues: CASSQRGLAGGDTQYF.

The genes are TRBV20-1 and TRBJ2-1; TRBD2 matches at 9 bases. V shed 3 bases, J shed 9 bases, and the junction held 9 bases outside the gene matches. This CDR3 has 14 residues. Germline V lookup: CDR1 DFQATT, CDR2 SNEGSKA (reference sequence). CDR3 region: CSASPRSGRREQFF. The CDR3 DNA sequence: TGCAGTGCTAGTCCCCGTAGCGGGAGACGTGAGCAGTTCTTC.

The V and J genes are TRBV6-5 and TRBJ1-1; D unclear. Trimming shortened V by 2 bases and J by 2 bases, and 12 bases separated the two germline ends. Germline CDR1 is MNHEY and CDR2 is SVGAGI. The CDR3 is made up of 15 amino acids. The CDR3 region has the DNA TGTGCCAGCAGTTACACCCCGTACGATAACACTGAAGCTTTCTTT. Translating gives CASSYTPYDNTEAFF.

Only a few counts were recorded for this clone. The CDR3 is CASSSGRKAEAFF. CDR3 DNA sequence: TGTGCCAGCAGCTCGGGGCGGAAAGCTGAAGCTTTCTTT. V and J are TRBV7-2 and TRBJ1-1; TRBD1 is a possible D gene (5 bases). Trimming stripped 4 bases from V and 6 bases from J, with 12 bases between. This CDR3 is 13 amino acids long. The germline V gene has CDR1 SGHTA and CDR2 FQGNSA.

The chain joins TRBV10-2 to TRBJ1-1, with TRBD1 identical over 10 bases. Per the germline V gene, CDR1 is WSHSY and CDR2 is SAAADI. The CDR3 runs to 14 residues. Trimming at V came to 6 bases and at J to 4 bases, leaving 5 bases not matched to a gene. The CDR3 DNA is TGCGCCAGCAGCCCACGGACAGGGGGCACTGAAGCTTTCTTT. It translates to CASSPRTGGTEAFF.

The chain links TRBV6-5 to TRBJ1-1; D is ambiguous. Trimming took 7 bases from V and 2 from J, leaving 11 bases between them. There are 13 residues in the CDR3. The germline V gene has CDR1 MNHEY and CDR2 SVGAGI. This CDR3 is CASIDPGNTEAFF. The CDR3 coding sequence is TGTGCCAGCATCGACCCGGGAAACACTGAAGCTTTCTTT.

V is TRBV2 and J is TRBJ2-2, with 10 bases aligning to TRBD2. Unmatched junction bases numbered 6, after V lost 10 bases and J lost 4 bases. This CDR3 contains 14 residues. Germline-derived CDR1 and CDR2 are SNHLY and FYNNEI. DNA of the CDR3: TGTGCCACCAGCGGGGGGGCTACCACCGGGGAGCTGTTTTTT. Translating it yields CATSGGATTGELFF.

This chain joins TRBV5-5 and TRBJ2-7; 10 bases are shared with TRBD2. The CDR3 runs 16 residues. Trimming cost V 3 bases and J 6 bases; bases outside gene matches: 12. CDR1 is SGHKS, CDR2 YYEKEE, per germline (reference sequence). In DNA form, the CDR3 reads TGTGCCAGCAGCTCCCCTAGCGGGAGAGATACCTTCGAGCAGTACTTC. It specifies CASSSPSGRDTFEQYF.

The rearrangement joins TRBV28 to TRBJ1-1; D is uncertain. The ends were cut back, 8 bases at V and 1 base at J, with 14 bases in the middle. This CDR3 comprises 14 residues. The V gene's germline CDR1 is MDHEN and CDR2 SYDVKM. The CDR3 DNA follows: TGTGCCAGCGGATCCCGTGGCCGGAACACTGAAGCTTTCTTT. Its protein is CASGSRGRNTEAFF.